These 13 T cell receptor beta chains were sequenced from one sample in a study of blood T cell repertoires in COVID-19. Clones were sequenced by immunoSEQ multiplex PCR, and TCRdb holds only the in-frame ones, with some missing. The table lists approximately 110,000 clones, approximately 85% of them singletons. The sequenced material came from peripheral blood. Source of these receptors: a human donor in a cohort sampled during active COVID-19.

The CDR3 reads CASSVGSGGTVETQYF. As DNA, the CDR3 is TGTGCCAGCAGCGTAGGGTCGGGGGGGACGGTAGAGACCCAGTACTTC. The V and J genes are TRBV9 and TRBJ2-5, with 8 positions matching TRBD2. Per the germline V gene, CDR1 is SGDLS and CDR2 is YYNGEE. The CDR3 length is 16 residues. Trimming cost V 0 bases and J 4 bases; bases outside gene matches: 8. Looking up the rest from reference TRBV9 and TRBJ2-5 gives the full variable domain: DSGVTQTPKHLITATGQRVTLRCSPRSGDLSVYWYQQSLDQGLQFLIQYYNGEERAKGNILERFSAQQFPDLHSELNLSSLELGDSALYFCASSVGSGGTVETQYFGPGTRLLVL.

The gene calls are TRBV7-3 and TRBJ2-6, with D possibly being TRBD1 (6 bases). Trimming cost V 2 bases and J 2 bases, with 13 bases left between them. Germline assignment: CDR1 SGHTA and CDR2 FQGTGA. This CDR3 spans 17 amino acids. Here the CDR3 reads CASSLSGVLAGANVLTF. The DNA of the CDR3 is TGTGCCAGCAGCTTATCAGGGGTCCTAGCTGGGGCCAACGTCCTGACTTTC.

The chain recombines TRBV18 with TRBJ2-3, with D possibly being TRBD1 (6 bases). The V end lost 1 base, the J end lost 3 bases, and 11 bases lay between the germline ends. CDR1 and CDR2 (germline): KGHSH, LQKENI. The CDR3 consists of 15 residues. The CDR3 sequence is CASSPRAGVTDTQYF. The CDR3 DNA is TGTGCCAGCTCACCACGGGCAGGGGTAACAGATACGCAGTATTTT. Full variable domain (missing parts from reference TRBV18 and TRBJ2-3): NAGVMQNPRHLVRRRGQEARLRCSPMKGHSHVYWYRQLPEEGLKFMVYLQKENIIDESGMPKERFSAEFPKEGPSILRIQQVVRGDSAAYFCASSPRAGVTDTQYFGPGTRLTVL.

CDR3 bases: TGCGCCAGCAGCTCGTCGACAGGTTTGAGGGGCGAGCAGTTCTTC. Amino acids: CASSSSTGLRGEQFF. The chain recombines TRBV5-1 with TRBJ2-1; tentative D call: TRBD1 (6 bases). Germline loops: CDR1 SGHRS, CDR2 YFSETQ. This CDR3 contains 15 residues. Trimming left V 3 bases short and J 10 bases short, with 20 bases between.

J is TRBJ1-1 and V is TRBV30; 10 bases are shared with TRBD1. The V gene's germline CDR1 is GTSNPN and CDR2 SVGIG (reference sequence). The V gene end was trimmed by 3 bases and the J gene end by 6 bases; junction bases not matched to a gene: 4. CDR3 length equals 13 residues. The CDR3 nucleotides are TGTGCCTGGAGGCTGACAGGGGGCCCTGAAGCTTTCTTT. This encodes CAWRLTGGPEAFF. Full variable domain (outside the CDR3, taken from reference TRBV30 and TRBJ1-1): SQTIHQWPATLVQPVGSPLSLECTVEGTSNPNLYWYRQAAGRGLQLLFYSVGIGQISSEVPQNLSASRPQDRQFILSSKKLLLSDSGFYLCAWRLTGGPEAFFGQGTRLTVV.

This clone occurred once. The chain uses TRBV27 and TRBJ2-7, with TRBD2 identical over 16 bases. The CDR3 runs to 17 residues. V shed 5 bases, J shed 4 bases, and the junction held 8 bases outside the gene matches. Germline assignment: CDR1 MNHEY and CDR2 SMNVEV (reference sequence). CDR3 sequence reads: CASSPRGTSGREYEQYF. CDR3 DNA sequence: TGTGCCAGCAGTCCGCGCGGGACTAGCGGGAGGGAGTACGAGCAGTACTTC.

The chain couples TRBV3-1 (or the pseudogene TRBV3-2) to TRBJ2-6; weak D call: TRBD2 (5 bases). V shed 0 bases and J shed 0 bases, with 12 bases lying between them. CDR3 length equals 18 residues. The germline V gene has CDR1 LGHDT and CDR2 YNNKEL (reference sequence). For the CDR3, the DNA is TGTGCCAGCAGCCAAGACGGGGTGTCCCTCTCTGGGGCCAACGTCCTGACTTTC. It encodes CASSQDGVSLSGANVLTF.

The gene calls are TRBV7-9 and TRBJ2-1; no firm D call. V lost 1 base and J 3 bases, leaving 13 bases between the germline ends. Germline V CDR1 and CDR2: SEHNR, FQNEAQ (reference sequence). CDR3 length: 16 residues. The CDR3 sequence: CASSLGSPSDYNEQFF. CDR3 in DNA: TGTGCCAGCAGCTTAGGGAGCCCTTCGGACTACAATGAGCAGTTCTTC.

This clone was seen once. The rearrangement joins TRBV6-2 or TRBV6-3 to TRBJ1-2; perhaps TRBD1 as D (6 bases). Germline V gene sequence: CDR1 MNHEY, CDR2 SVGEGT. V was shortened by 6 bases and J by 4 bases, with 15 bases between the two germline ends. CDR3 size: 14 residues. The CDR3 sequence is CASSQQGLRYGYTF. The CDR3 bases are TGTGCCAGCAGCCAACAGGGTTTACGCTATGGCTACACCTTC.

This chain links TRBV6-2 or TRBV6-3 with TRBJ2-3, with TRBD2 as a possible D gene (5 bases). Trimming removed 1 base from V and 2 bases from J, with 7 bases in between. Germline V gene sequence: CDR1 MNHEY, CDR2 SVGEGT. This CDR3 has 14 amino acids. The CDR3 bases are TGTGCCAGCAGTTACTGGCGGGCCACAGATACGCAGTATTTT. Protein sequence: CASSYWRATDTQYF.

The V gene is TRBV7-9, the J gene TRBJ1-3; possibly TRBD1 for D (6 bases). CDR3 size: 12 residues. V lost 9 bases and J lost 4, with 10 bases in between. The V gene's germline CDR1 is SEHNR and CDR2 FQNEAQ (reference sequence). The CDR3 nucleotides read TGTGCCAGTACAGGGCCCGGAAACACCATATATTTT. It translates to CASTGPGNTIYF.

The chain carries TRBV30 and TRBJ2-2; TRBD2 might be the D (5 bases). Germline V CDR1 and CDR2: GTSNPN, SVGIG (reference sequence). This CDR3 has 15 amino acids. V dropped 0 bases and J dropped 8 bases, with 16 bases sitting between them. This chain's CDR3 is CAWSVRPLASGELFF. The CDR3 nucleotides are TGTGCCTGGAGTGTACGTCCCCTAGCTTCTGGGGAGCTGTTTTTT.

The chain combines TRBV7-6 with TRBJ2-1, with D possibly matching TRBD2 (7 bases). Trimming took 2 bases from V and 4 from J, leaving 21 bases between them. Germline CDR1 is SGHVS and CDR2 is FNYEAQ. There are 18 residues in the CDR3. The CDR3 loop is CASSLPLGRGPTYNEQFF. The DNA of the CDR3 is TGTGCCAGCAGCTTACCCCTGGGGCGGGGGCCCACTTACAATGAGCAGTTCTTC.